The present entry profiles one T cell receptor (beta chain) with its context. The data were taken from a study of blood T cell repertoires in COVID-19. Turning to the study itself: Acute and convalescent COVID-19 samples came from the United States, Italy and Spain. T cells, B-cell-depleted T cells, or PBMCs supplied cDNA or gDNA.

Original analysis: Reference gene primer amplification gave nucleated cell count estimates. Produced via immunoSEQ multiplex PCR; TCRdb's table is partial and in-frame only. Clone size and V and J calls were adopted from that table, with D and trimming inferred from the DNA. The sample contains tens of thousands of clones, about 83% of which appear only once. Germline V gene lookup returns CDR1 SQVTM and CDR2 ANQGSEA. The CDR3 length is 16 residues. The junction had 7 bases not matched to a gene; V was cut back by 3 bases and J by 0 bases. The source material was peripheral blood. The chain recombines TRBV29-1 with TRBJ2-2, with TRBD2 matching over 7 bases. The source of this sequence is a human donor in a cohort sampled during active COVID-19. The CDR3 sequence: CSVEGSAGANTGELFF. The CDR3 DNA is TGCAGCGTTGAGGGCAGCGCGGGAGCGAACACCGGGGAGCTGTTTTTT.